The 14 T cell receptor beta chains reported below all come from one sample, sequenced in a study of Ad26.COV2.S vaccination and SARS-CoV-2 variants. Treatment defined: some 20 received Ad26.COV2.S at low or high dose, single or two shots; five or six received placebo; per-sample allocation not given. Sample collection was performed on day 63 after the first vaccine or placebo injection. Libraries were prepared by immunoSEQ multiplex PCR; TCRdb keeps only in-frame clonotypes and omits some of them. The sample contains around 320,000 clones, 86% of which appear only once. Sequenced here: peripheral blood, sampled in a trial of Ad26.COV2.S vaccine versus placebo. Receptor source: a person between 18 and 60 years old who received the Ad26.COV2.S COVID-19 vaccine or a placebo.

This sequence joins TRBV19 and TRBJ1-5, with 7 bases matching TRBD1. V lost 3 bases, J lost 4 bases, and 12 bases stayed unmatched. Germline CDR1 LNHDA, CDR2 SQIVND (reference sequence). CDR3 length: 17 amino acids. CDR3 bases: TGTGCCAGTAGTATTGGCCTAGGGCAGGGGGTTAATCAGCCCCAGCATTTT. Its protein product is CASSIGLGQGVNQPQHF.

V gene TRBV4-1 combines with J gene TRBJ1-1; weak D call: TRBD1 (6 bases). Trimming cost V 1 base and J 1 base, with 19 bases left between them. CDR1 MGHRA and CDR2 YSYEKL come from the germline V gene. The CDR3 spans 18 residues. CDR3 in DNA: TGCGCCAGCAGCCAAGCCGCTTGGGGGGGCGAATCGAACACTGAAGCTTTCTTT. This sequence encodes CASSQAAWGGESNTEAFF.

The chain carries TRBV9 and TRBJ2-1; D gene uncertain. This CDR3 comprises 15 residues. Germline CDR1 and CDR2: SGDLS and YYNGEE. V gave up 0 bases and J gave up 0 bases, with 7 bases separating them. CDR3 nucleotides: TGTGCCAGCAGCGTAGGCCAGCTCTCCTACAATGAGCAGTTCTTC. It encodes CASSVGQLSYNEQFF.

The chain carries TRBV18 and TRBJ2-2, with TRBD1 matching 7 bases. The CDR3 has 14 amino acids. Unmatched junction bases numbered 5, after V lost 2 bases and J lost 8 bases. Germline V gene data show CDR1 as KGHSH and CDR2 as LQKENI. The CDR3, as DNA: TGTGCCAGCTCACCAGAAGGGGGCCTGGGGGAGCTGTTTTTT. Protein: CASSPEGGLGELFF.

The rearrangement links TRBV19 to TRBJ1-5; D possibly corresponds to TRBD1 (6 bases). Deletions cut 6 bases from V and 3 bases from J, with 15 bases between. Germline values: CDR1 LNHDA, CDR2 SQIVND (reference sequence). CDR3 length equals 15 residues. Here the CDR3 DNA reads TGTGCCAGTAGATACGGGGGACAAAACAATCAGCCCCAGCATTTT. Translation gives CASRYGGQNNQPQHF.

The chain joins TRBV5-4 to TRBJ1-2; weak D call: TRBD1 (5 bases). Trimming removed 0 bases at V and 3 bases at J, with 12 bases between. The CDR3 length is 15 residues. Germline CDR1 and CDR2: SGHNT and YYREEE (reference sequence). The CDR3: CASSLGAQVYYGYTF. The CDR3 nucleotides read TGTGCCAGCAGCTTGGGCGCACAGGTTTACTATGGCTACACCTTC. The full variable domain, completed using reference TRBV5-4 and TRBJ1-2, is ETGVTQSPTHLIKTRGQQVTLRCSSQSGHNTVSWYQQALGQGPQFIFQYYREEENGRGNFPPRFSGLQFPNYSSELNVNALELDDSALYLCASSLGAQVYYGYTFGSGTRLTVV.

This chain joins TRBV14 and TRBJ1-1; D possibly corresponds to TRBD1 (5 bases). Germline CDR1 is SGHDN and CDR2 is FVKESK. This CDR3 is built from 16 residues. V was trimmed by 0 bases and J by 6 bases, leaving 17 bases between them. CDR3 amino acids: CASSQDRTPGVAEAFF. The DNA of the CDR3 is TGTGCCAGCAGCCAAGATCGAACCCCGGGGGTCGCTGAAGCTTTCTTT.

This rearrangement joins TRBV3-1 (or the pseudogene TRBV3-2) to TRBJ2-3; D possibly corresponds to TRBD2 (7 bases). The length of the CDR3 is 15 residues. Trimming removed 1 base from V and 6 bases from J, with 14 bases in between. Germline V lookup: CDR1 LGHDT, CDR2 YNNKEL (reference sequence). The CDR3 reads CASSQGGGGGDTQYF. As DNA, the CDR3 is TGTGCCAGCAGCCAAGGAGGAGGGGGAGGGGATACGCAGTATTTT.

The chain carries TRBV7-2 and TRBJ1-2, with 9 nucleotides matching TRBD1. CDR3 length equals 14 residues. V shed 5 bases, J shed 8 bases, and the junction held 9 bases outside the gene matches. Germline V CDR1 and CDR2: SGHTA, FQGNSA. The CDR3 loop is CASSLRDRVKGYTF. The CDR3 DNA reads TGTGCCAGCAGCCTCCGGGACAGGGTGAAAGGCTACACCTTC.

CDR3 in amino acids: CASSFYDRPEDYGYTF. CDR3 DNA sequence: TGTGCCAGCAGCTTCTATGACAGGCCTGAGGACTATGGCTACACCTTC. The genes are TRBV5-6 and TRBJ1-2, with D perhaps matching TRBD1 (6 bases). Germline loops: CDR1 SGHDT, CDR2 YYEEEE. This CDR3 has 16 residues. The V end was cut by 2 bases, the J end by 3 bases, with 17 bases between.

The V and J genes are TRBV7-9 and TRBJ2-1; a possible D gene is TRBD1 (7 bases). The CDR3 length is 14 residues. Germline CDR1 SEHNR, CDR2 FQNEAQ (reference sequence). Trimming pared 4 bases from V and 8 bases from J, leaving 15 bases between. Here the CDR3 reads CASSSDQGGDEQFF. The CDR3 DNA sequence: TGTGCCAGCAGCTCCGATCAGGGGGGCGATGAGCAGTTCTTC.

The chain couples TRBV6-6 to TRBJ1-6, with 7 bases lining up with TRBD1. J gave up 5 bases and V 6 bases, and 4 bases lay outside the gene matches. The CDR3 runs to 14 residues. The germline V gene has CDR1 MNHNY and CDR2 SVGAGI (reference sequence). CDR3: CASRLTGNNSPLHF. For the CDR3, the DNA is TGTGCCAGCAGGTTGACAGGGAATAATTCACCCCTCCACTTT.

The chain employs TRBV5-1 and TRBJ1-6; D unclear. There are 16 residues in the CDR3. Trimming cost V 0 bases and J 5 bases, with 12 bases left between them. In germline, CDR1 is SGHRS, CDR2 YFSETQ. CDR3 amino acids: CASSLEGAANNSPLHF. For the CDR3, the DNA is TGCGCCAGCAGCTTGGAGGGAGCAGCTAATAATTCACCCCTCCACTTT.

The chain links TRBV4-3 to TRBJ2-7; TRBD2 aligns across 8 bases. The J segment lost 3 bases and the V segment lost 4 bases, leaving 8 bases of the junction unmatched. CDR3 length equals 15 residues. CDR1 LGHNA and CDR2 YSLEER come from the germline V gene. CDR3 protein: CASSRHIGTSYEQYF. The CDR3 DNA follows: TGCGCCAGCAGCCGCCACATCGGGACTAGCTACGAGCAGTACTTC.